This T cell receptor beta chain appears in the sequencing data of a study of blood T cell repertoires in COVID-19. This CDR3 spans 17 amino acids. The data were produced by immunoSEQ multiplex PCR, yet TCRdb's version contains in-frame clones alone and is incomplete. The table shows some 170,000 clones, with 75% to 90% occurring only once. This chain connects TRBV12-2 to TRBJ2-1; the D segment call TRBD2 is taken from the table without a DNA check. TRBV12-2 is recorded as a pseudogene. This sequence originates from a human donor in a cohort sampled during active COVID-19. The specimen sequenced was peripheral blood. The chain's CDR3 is CASRLAGLAGGVDEQFF. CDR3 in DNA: TGTGCAAGTCGCTTAGCGGGGCTAGCGGGGGGCGTCGATGAGCAGTTCTTC.